Listed below are T cell receptor beta chains from one sample, sequenced in a study of CD8+ T cells in alopecia areata. Measured with immunoSEQ multiplex PCR; TCRdb has only the in-frame clones, and not every one. The top ten hold roughly a sixth of the sample, which has 100,000 to 150,000 clones, 45% to 50% seen once. The sample was CD8+ T cells sorted from blood, taken at week 0. The source is a human donor with alopecia areata. The CDR3 runs from the conserved cysteine through the conserved F or W. A D gene is named only where the DNA matches it firmly. The listing skips clone size in some rows; elsewhere it reads once, few, many or a size class.

V gene	J gene	clone size	D gene	CDR3 protein	CDR3 DNA
TRBV30	TRBJ2-7	.	.	CAWSVGPRGEQYF	TGTGCCTGGAGTGTGGGGCCGCGGGGCGAGCAGTACTTC
TRBV30	TRBJ1-2	.	TRBD1	CAWETTGGGLGNGYTF	TGTGCCTGGGAGACGACAGGGGGCGGGTTAGGTAATGGCTACACCTTC
TRBV7-9	TRBJ2-3	.	TRBD2	CASSSATSGGAGTQYF	TGTGCCAGCAGCTCTGCGACTAGCGGGGGGGCAGGTACGCAGTATTTT
TRBV18	TRBJ2-3	few	.	CASSPPPGSGSDTQYF	TGTGCCAGCTCACCACCGCCCGGCTCTGGGTCAGATACGCAGTATTTT
TRBV5-1	TRBJ2-7	.	TRBD1	CASSQGQPGWYEQYF	TGCGCCAGCAGCCAGGGACAGCCGGGGTGGTACGAGCAGTACTTC
TRBV5-1	TRBJ2-1	.	.	CASSSGNNEQFF	TGCGCCAGCAGCTCGGGAAACAATGAGCAGTTCTTC
TRBV4-2	TRBJ2-3	.	.	CASSQGLYTDTQYF	TGTGCCAGCAGCCAAGGACTGTACACAGATACGCAGTATTTT
TRBV5-5	TRBJ1-1	many	.	CASSPPAGSEAFF	TGTGCCAGCAGCCCCCCCGCGGGATCTGAAGCTTTCTTT
TRBV29-1	TRBJ1-3	.	.	CSVEDPGAAGNTIYF	TGCAGCGTTGAAGATCCCGGGGCAGCTGGAAACACCATATATTTT
TRBV27	TRBJ1-2	.	TRBD1	CASSPTDRGEGYTF	TGTGCCAGCAGTCCCACTGACAGGGGGGAAGGCTACACCTTC
TRBV2	TRBJ1-1	.	.	CASSENREAFF	TGTGCCAGCAGTGAAAACAGGGAAGCTTTCTTT
TRBV5-1	TRBJ1-1	.	.	CASSTGENTEAFF	TGCGCCAGCAGCACCGGGGAGAACACTGAAGCTTTCTTT
TRBV19	TRBJ1-1	.	.	CASTDLPYTEAFF	TGTGCCAGTACCGATCTCCCCTACACTGAAGCTTTCTTT
TRBV12-5	TRBJ1-2	few	.	CASGLQVPSYGYTF	TGTGCTAGTGGTCTACAGGTCCCCAGCTATGGCTACACCTTC
TRBV5-1	TRBJ1-1	.	TRBD1	CASSFDRATEAFF	TGCGCCAGCAGCTTCGACAGGGCCACTGAAGCTTTCTTT
TRBV4-1	TRBJ1-5	once	.	CASSLTDSSNQPQHF	TGCGCCAGCAGCCTTACTGACAGTAGCAATCAGCCCCAGCATTTT
TRBV11-2	TRBJ1-2	many	.	CASSQDRASGYGYTF	TGCGCCAGCAGCCAAGATAGGGCCAGCGGCTATGGCTACACCTTC
TRBV11-2	TRBJ1-6	.	.	CASGDRRYSPLHF	TGTGCCAGCGGAGACAGGAGGTATTCACCCCTCCACTTT
TRBV11-2	TRBJ2-1	.	.	CASSLGAGAPHNEQFF	TGTGCCAGCAGCTTAGGGGCGGGGGCTCCCCACAATGAGCAGTTCTTC
TRBV7-6	TRBJ2-1	few	.	CASSLVGSVAYNEQFF	TGTGCCAGCAGCTTAGTGGGTAGCGTAGCCTACAATGAGCAGTTCTTC
TRBV30	TRBJ2-2	.	.	CAWSSSGGELFF	TGTGCCTGGAGTTCATCGGGGGGGGAGCTGTTTTTT
TRBV29-1	TRBJ2-5	.	.	CSVESRGETQYF	TGCAGCGTTGAGAGCAGGGGAGAGACCCAGTACTTC
TRBV7-2	TRBJ2-1	few	TRBD1	CASSLTTGTGTFF	TGTGCCAGCAGCTTGACTACCGGGACAGGAACGTTCTTC
TRBV6-1	TRBJ2-7	.	.	CASSDSIIYEQYF	TGTGCCAGCAGTGACAGCATAATCTACGAGCAGTACTTC
TRBV14	TRBJ2-6	.	.	CASSQLAYGANVLTF	TGTGCCAGCAGCCAATTAGCGTACGGGGCCAACGTCCTGACTTTC
TRBV29-1	TRBJ2-7	few	.	CSVGTYEQYF	TGCAGCGTTGGGACCTACGAGCAGTACTTC
TRBV27	TRBJ2-1	.	.	CASTQGLPYNEQFF	TGTGCCAGCACCCAGGGGTTGCCCTACAATGAGCAGTTCTTC
TRBV29-1	TRBJ2-1	.	.	CSGGAQLNNEQFF	TGCAGCGGGGGCGCGCAGCTAAACAATGAGCAGTTCTTC
TRBV30	TRBJ1-5	few	.	CAWSVQDNQPQHF	TGTGCCTGGAGTGTTCAGGACAATCAGCCCCAGCATTTT
TRBV25-1	TRBJ1-5	.	.	CASSEWAGDMEPQHF	TGTGCCAGCAGTGAATGGGCAGGGGATATGGAGCCCCAGCATTTT
TRBV5-1	TRBJ2-5	.	.	CASSFRHQETQYF	TGCGCCAGCAGCTTTCGACACCAAGAGACCCAGTACTTC
TRBV5-6	TRBJ2-7	.	.	CASSLDRIYEQYF	TGTGCCAGCAGCTTGGATAGGATATACGAGCAGTACTTC
TRBV30	TRBJ2-5	once	TRBD1	CARGQLQETQYF	TGTGCCCGGGGACAGCTCCAAGAGACCCAGTACTTC
TRBV27	TRBJ2-7	.	TRBD1	CASSHGQARTYEQYF	TGTGCCAGCAGTCACGGACAGGCTAGGACCTACGAGCAGTACTTC
TRBV27	TRBJ2-3	.	TRBD2	CASSLWGASGGVTDTQYF	TGTGCCAGCAGTTTATGGGGAGCTAGCGGGGGGGTCACAGATACGCAGTATTTT
TRBV5-4	TRBJ2-1	.	TRBD2	CASSPASGEGQFF	TGTGCCAGCAGCCCTGCTAGCGGGGAAGGGCAGTTCTTC
TRBV4-1	TRBJ2-5	.	.	CASSQDGSGVPRPQYF	TGCGCCAGCAGCCAAGATGGTTCTGGGGTACCTCGTCCCCAGTACTTC